A selection of T cell receptor beta chains follows, all from one sample in a study of cytomegalovirus exposure and HLA in healthy donors. The method was immunoSEQ multiplex PCR; TCRdb's version includes in-frame clones alone and lacks a portion of them. Its table lists over 70,000 clones. The sample taken for sequencing was PBMCs. The receptors were sampled from a woman aged 40 to 55 in good health and CMV-seropositive. The CDR3 runs from the conserved cysteine through the conserved F or W. A D gene is named only where the DNA matches it firmly.

V gene	D gene	J gene	CDR3 DNA	CDR3 protein
TRBV19	-	TRBJ1-2	TGTGCCAGTAGTACCACTGGTGGCTACACCTTC	CASSTTGGYTF
TRBV7-6	-	TRBJ1-3	TGTGCCAGCAGCCTAAGGGGATCTGGAAACACCATATATTTT	CASSLRGSGNTIYF
TRBV19	TRBD1	TRBJ1-3	TGTGCCAGTAGCGGGACAGGGGGAGAAAACACCATATATTTT	CASSGTGGENTIYF
TRBV28	TRBD1	TRBJ1-3	TGTGCCAGCAGGCTCCGGACAGGTTCTGGAAACACCATATATTTT	CASRLRTGSGNTIYF
TRBV7-9	TRBD1	TRBJ1-5	TGTGCCAGCAGCATCACAGGGGACCAGCCCCAGCATTTT	CASSITGDQPQHF
TRBV9	TRBD2	TRBJ2-7	TGTGCCAGCAGCGCCCGCGGGGGGGCCTACGAGCAGTACTTC	CASSARGGAYEQYF
TRBV6-5	TRBD2	TRBJ2-7	TGTGCCAGCACCCGGACTAGCGGCTACGAGCAGTACTTC	CASTRTSGYEQYF
TRBV6-9	-	TRBJ1-1	TGTGCCAGCAGTTGGAGGGGAAAAATGAACACTGAAGCTTTCTTT	CASSWRGKMNTEAFF
TRBV19	-	TRBJ1-2	TGTGCCAGCCGAAATGCGGGGGTGGACTATGGCTACACCTTC	CASRNAGVDYGYTF
TRBV5-1	TRBD1	TRBJ1-1	TGCGCCAGCAGCCCACCGGGACAGGGTGCTTTCTTT	CASSPPGQGAFF
TRBV13	TRBD1	TRBJ1-1	TGTGCCAGCAGCTTTGGGACAGGCGTCAACACTGAAGCTTTCTTT	CASSFGTGVNTEAFF
TRBV11-2	-	TRBJ2-3	TGTGCCAGCAGCTTAGTTCCTAGCTTAGATACGCAGTATTTT	CASSLVPSLDTQYF
TRBV6-1	TRBD1	TRBJ2-1	TGTGCCAGCAGTGCGGGACAGGGGGAAGCGAATGAGCAGTTCTTC	CASSAGQGEANEQFF
TRBV11-2	-	TRBJ1-6	TGTGCCAGCAGCGAGACGAGGGATAATTCACCCCTCCACTTT	CASSETRDNSPLHF